The 2 T cell receptor beta chains below were found in one sample sequenced in a study of blood T cells in healthy people across ages. Then a second PCR, running about 6 to 12 cycles, was carried out with a sample-barcoded 5' primer and a J-beta primer mix. TCRdb called the 5' RACE reads again in MiXCR, with one record for every CDR3 protein. Among over 500,000 distinct CDR3 sequences listed, around a quarter were seen once. This sample was shared with a second study, whose subject was T cells of mothers and their children.

Sequences were obtained from blood. The receptors come from a boy younger than 10 in good health.

This chain connects TRBV7-2 to TRBJ2-7; TRBD2 matches at 12 bases. The J segment lost 3 bases and the V segment lost 5 bases, leaving 5 bases of the junction unmatched. This CDR3 has 15 residues. Per the germline V gene, CDR1 is SGHTA and CDR2 is FQGNSA. The DNA of the CDR3 is TGTGCCAGCAGCGTCTCTAGCGGGAGGGACTACGAGCAGTACTTC. Translation: CASSVSSGRDYEQYF. The variable domain in full, with the rest retrieved from reference TRBV7-2 and TRBJ2-7, is GAGVSQSPSNKVTEKGKDVELRCDPISGHTALYWYRQSLGQGLEFLIYFQGNSAPDKSGLPSDRFSAERTGGSVSTLTIQRTQQEDSAVYLCASSVSSGRDYEQYFGPGTRLTVT.

Only a few counts were recorded for this clonotype. The gene calls are TRBV6-5 and TRBJ2-7; no clear D. The J call could be wrong; TRBJ2-5 is a better fit for the DNA end. This CDR3 region has 13 residues. CDR1 is MNHEY and CDR2 is SVGAGI in the germline V gene. CDR3 sequence: CASTHQERETQYF. The CDR3 DNA reads TGTGCCTCCACGCATCAGGAGAGGGAGACCCAGTACTTC.